This entry describes one T cell receptor (beta chain). This entry is derived from a study of blood T cell repertoires in COVID-19. Study summary: PBMCs, B-cell-depleted T cells, or T cells were the source of the cDNA or gDNA that made up the material.

Generated by immunoSEQ multiplex PCR, the TCRdb table keeps only in-frame clones and is missing some. Here the sample spans 35,000 to 45,000 clones, 75% to 80% being singletons. The specimen was peripheral blood. This clonotype was obtained from a man between 65 and 85 years old with active or convalescent COVID-19.

Here the CDR3 reads CASSRQGEPNEKLFF. CDR3 in DNA: TGTGCCAGCAGCCGACAGGGAGAACCTAATGAAAAACTGTTTTTT. The chain uses TRBV2 and TRBJ1-4, with 7 bases identical to TRBD1. Germline V lookup: CDR1 SNHLY, CDR2 FYNNEI. V lost 6 bases to trimming and J lost 3 bases; unmatched junction nucleotides: 7. The CDR3 is made up of 15 amino acids.